This TCR beta chain appears in the sequencing data of a study of tumor-infiltrating lymphocytes in primary liver carcinoma. This CDR3 comprises 13 residues. Germline V gene sequence: CDR1 SGHDT, CDR2 YYEEEE. This clonotype was counted at least ten times. Its ends do not fully match the called genes, so a read error is possible. cDNA specific to TCR beta was made from 500 ng of total RNA, with a constant-region primer employed for priming. Investigators got TCR beta libraries out of three nested multiplex PCR rounds, done with slightly modified ARM-PCR. Each of the first two PCR rounds ran approximately 10 cycles with TRBV1-TRBV30 forward and C-beta reverse primers. TCRdb itself ran the multiplex PCR reads through MiXCR, one entry per CDR3 protein. The table lists fewer than 75,000 distinct CDR3 sequences, 71% of them singletons. The source material, roughly 18-31 mg of unsorted bulk tissue, was used to co-extract RNA and DNA.

The sequence was obtained from a man aged 35 to 55 with primary liver carcinoma and hepatitis B virus infection. The gene calls are TRBV5-6 and TRBJ2-7, with D possibly matching TRBD2 (5 bases). The sample taken for sequencing was liver tumor tissue from sampling region 2. Indicated subset: tumor region T2, inferior pole. The CDR3: CASSHNGGRGLSF. CDR3 nucleotides: TGTGCCAGCAGCCATAACGGCGGTCGGGGATTATCCTTC.